The 3 T cell receptor beta chains reported below all come from one sample, sequenced in a study of blood T cell repertoires in COVID-19. Profiling relied on immunoSEQ multiplex PCR, and the TCRdb table lists in-frame clones only, not all of them. The sample lists 250,000 to 350,000 clones; about nine tenths were seen once. Sequencing was performed on PBMCs or T cells enriched from blood (not recorded which). The receptors stem from a man between 60 and 70 years old who had recovered from COVID-19.

The J gene is TRBJ1-5, the V gene TRBV4-1; D may be TRBD1 (6 bases). Trimming removed 1 base from V and 5 bases from J, with 12 bases in between. This CDR3 region has 15 residues. Germline-derived CDR1 and CDR2 are MGHRA and YSYEKL. CDR3: CASSQVGPGDQPQHF. CDR3 bases: TGCGCCAGCAGCCAAGTGGGGCCAGGGGATCAGCCCCAGCATTTT.

The chain uses TRBV11-3 and TRBJ1-3, with D perhaps TRBD1 (6 bases). V gave up 3 bases and J gave up 0 bases, with 12 bases separating them. This CDR3 has 16 amino acids. The germline CDR1 and CDR2 sequences are SGHNT and YENEEA. In nucleotides, the CDR3 is TGTGCCAGCAGCTTCGGACAGTCGCTCTCTGGAAACACCATATATTTT. As protein: CASSFGQSLSGNTIYF.

The V and J genes are TRBV11-1 and TRBJ2-3; D call uncertain. The CDR3 sequence is 15 residues long. From germline, CDR1 is SGHAT and CDR2 FQDESV (reference sequence). Trimming left V 5 bases short and J 1 base short, with 13 bases between. The CDR3 coding sequence is TGTGCCAGCAGCCGCCAAACAGCCCGCACAGATACGCAGTATTTT. Its protein is CASSRQTARTDTQYF.